This T cell receptor beta chain came from a study of preoperative IRX-2 immunotherapy in early breast cancer. The protocol was immunoSEQ multiplex PCR, while the TCRdb copy is restricted to in-frame clones and leaves out a portion. The sample lists 35,000 to 40,000 clones; roughly 80% were seen once. Noted treatment: preoperative locoregional IRX-2 cytokine immunotherapy. Trimming took off 4 bases at V and 2 bases at J, with 11 bases between the two ends. The CDR3 has 13 amino acids. In germline, CDR1 is SQVTM, CDR2 ANQGSEA. Sequenced material: lymph node tissue, taken after IRX-2 immunotherapy. V is TRBV29-1 and J is TRBJ1-1; no firm D call. The sequence was obtained from a human donor with breast cancer. In DNA form, the CDR3 reads TGCAGCGTTGGGGTAGAGTATAACACTGAAGCTTTCTTT. It specifies CSVGVEYNTEAFF.